The 6 T cell receptor beta chains in this list originate from one sample, sequenced in a study of blood T cell repertoires in COVID-19. The table came from immunoSEQ multiplex PCR; TCRdb's copy has only in-frame clones and leaves some out. The table lists over 250,000 clones, roughly 80% of them singletons. Sequencing used peripheral blood. The receptors derive from a human donor with COVID-19, enrolled during active disease. The donor label of this sample is uncertain.

The chain employs TRBV28 and TRBJ1-5, with no clear D. CDR3 length: 14 residues. V was clipped by 10 bases and J by 0 bases, with 13 bases between them. From germline, CDR1 is MDHEN and CDR2 SYDVKM. The CDR3 is CATSDGDSNQPQHF. In nucleotides, the CDR3 is TGTGCCACCTCGGACGGGGATAGCAATCAGCCCCAGCATTTT.

The chain joins TRBV27 to TRBJ2-7; D is perhaps TRBD2 (6 bases). Looked up from germline, CDR1 is MNHEY and CDR2 is SMNVEV (reference sequence). The CDR3 totals 12 residues. The V end lost 9 bases, the J end lost 5 bases, and 14 bases lay between the germline ends. CDR3 nucleotides: TGTGCCAGTTCGCGGGGATCCCACGAGCAGTACTTC. It yields the protein CASSRGSHEQYF.

The V call is TRBV11-2, the J call TRBJ2-1, with 10 bases aligning to TRBD2. Germline V gives CDR1 SGHAT, CDR2 FQNNGV. V lost 8 bases, J lost 6 bases, and 7 bases stayed unmatched. CDR3 size: 14 residues. The CDR3 nucleotides read TGTGCCAGCGCTCTAGCGGGAGTTCGCAATGAGCAGTTCTTC. It encodes CASALAGVRNEQFF.

V gene TRBV9 combines with J gene TRBJ2-1; a possible D gene is TRBD2 (6 bases). Trimming stripped 5 bases from V and 0 bases from J, with 15 bases between. The CDR3 contains 16 residues. Germline assignment: CDR1 SGDLS and CDR2 YYNGEE. The CDR3 DNA follows: TGTGCCAGCAGTGGGAGACCGGGAGCCTCCTACAATGAGCAGTTCTTC. This translates into CASSGRPGASYNEQFF.

The chain is built from TRBV4-2 and TRBJ1-4; 7 bases agree with TRBD1. Germline-derived CDR1 and CDR2 are LGHNA and YNFKEQ. Unmatched junction bases numbered 9, after V lost 0 bases and J lost 8 bases. CDR3 length: 16 residues. The CDR3 DNA reads TGTGCCAGCAGCCAAGAAGTAGGGGCAGGGGGAGAAAAACTGTTTTTT. Protein product: CASSQEVGAGGEKLFF.

The rearrangement joins TRBV4-1 to TRBJ2-3, with unresolved D. Between the trimmed V and J ends, which lost 3 bases and 6 bases, there was a span of 13 bases. There are 14 residues in the CDR3. Per germline, CDR1 MGHRA and CDR2 YSYEKL. In nucleotides, the CDR3 is TGCGCCAGCAGCCATAAGAGTGGGCCGGATACGCAGTATTTT. It translates to CASSHKSGPDTQYF.